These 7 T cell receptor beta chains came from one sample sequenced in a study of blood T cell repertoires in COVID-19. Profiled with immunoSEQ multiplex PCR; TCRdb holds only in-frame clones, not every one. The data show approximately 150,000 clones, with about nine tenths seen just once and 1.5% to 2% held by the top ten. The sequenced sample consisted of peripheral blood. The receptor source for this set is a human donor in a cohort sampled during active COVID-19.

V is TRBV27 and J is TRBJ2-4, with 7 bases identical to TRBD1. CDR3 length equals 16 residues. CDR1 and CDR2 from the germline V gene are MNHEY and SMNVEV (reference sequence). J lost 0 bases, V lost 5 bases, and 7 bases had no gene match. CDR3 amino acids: CASSVTGNLAKNIQYF. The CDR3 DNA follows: TGTGCCAGCAGTGTGACAGGGAATCTAGCCAAAAACATTCAGTACTTC.

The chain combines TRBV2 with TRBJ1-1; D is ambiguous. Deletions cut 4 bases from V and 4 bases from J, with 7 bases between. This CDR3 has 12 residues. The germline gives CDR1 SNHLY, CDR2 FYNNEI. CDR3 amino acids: CASSGGGTEAFF. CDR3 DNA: TGTGCCAGCAGTGGGGGAGGCACTGAAGCTTTCTTT.

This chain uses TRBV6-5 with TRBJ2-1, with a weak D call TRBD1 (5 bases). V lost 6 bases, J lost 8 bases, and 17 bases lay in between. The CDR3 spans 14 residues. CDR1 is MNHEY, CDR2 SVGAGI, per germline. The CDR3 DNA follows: TGTGCCAGCAGCCAGGGTTTTGTGCGCGATGAGCAGTTCTTC. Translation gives CASSQGFVRDEQFF.

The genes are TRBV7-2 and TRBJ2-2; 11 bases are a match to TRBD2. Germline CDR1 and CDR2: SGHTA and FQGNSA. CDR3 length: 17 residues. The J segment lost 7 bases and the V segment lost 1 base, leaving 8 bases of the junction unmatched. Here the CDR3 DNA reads TGTGCCAGCAGCTTAGTTTTTTTAGCGGGGGGGTACGGGGAGCTGTTTTTT. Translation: CASSLVFLAGGYGELFF.

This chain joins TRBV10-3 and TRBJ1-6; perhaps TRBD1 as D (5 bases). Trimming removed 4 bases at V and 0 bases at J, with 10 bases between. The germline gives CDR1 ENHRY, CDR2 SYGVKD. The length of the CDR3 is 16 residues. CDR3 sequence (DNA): TGTGCCATCAGTGTCCGGGGGGACTCCTATAATTCACCCCTCCACTTT. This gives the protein CAISVRGDSYNSPLHF.

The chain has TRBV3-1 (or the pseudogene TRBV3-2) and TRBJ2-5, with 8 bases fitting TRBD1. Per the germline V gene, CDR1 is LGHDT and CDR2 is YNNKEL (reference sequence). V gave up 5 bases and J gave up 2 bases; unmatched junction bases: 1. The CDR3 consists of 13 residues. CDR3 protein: CASSDRGQETQYF. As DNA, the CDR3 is TGTGCCAGCAGCGACAGGGGTCAAGAGACCCAGTACTTC.

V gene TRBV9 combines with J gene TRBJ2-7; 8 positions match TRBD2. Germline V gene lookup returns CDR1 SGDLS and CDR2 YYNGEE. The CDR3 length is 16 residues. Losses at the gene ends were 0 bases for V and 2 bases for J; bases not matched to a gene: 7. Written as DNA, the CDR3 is TGTGCCAGCAGCGTAGCCGGTAGCGGGGCTACCTACGAGCAGTACTTC. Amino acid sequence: CASSVAGSGATYEQYF.